This is a list of T cell receptor beta chains from one sample in a study of CD8+CD57+ T cells in acquired aplastic anemia. TCRdb called the reads again in MiXCR, with one record for every CDR3 protein. There are over 150,000 distinct CDR3 sequences in the sample; roughly half occur only once, and 15% to 20% lies in the top ten. The sample was sorted CD4+, CD8+, or CD8+CD57+ T cells (not recorded which) from PBMCs. The receptors were gathered from a human donor in good health, serving as a control. CDR3s include the opening cysteine and the closing phenylalanine or tryptophan. A D gene is named only where the DNA matches it firmly. Not all rows give a size; the values are once, few, many and, for expanded clones, a class.

length | size | D | J | V | DNA | CDR3
14 | . | . | TRBJ1-5 | TRBV6-2/TRBV6-3 | TGTGCCAGCAGAGCCCTAGCGGGGAAGGAGACCCAGCATTTT | CASRALAGKETQHF
13 | . | . | TRBJ1-2 | TRBV19 | TGTGCCAGTAGTGCGGGACGGAACTATGGCTACACCTTC | CASSAGRNYGYTF
10 | . | TRBD1 | TRBJ2-7 | TRBV2 | TGTGCCAGTACAGGGGTCGAGCAGTACTTC | CASTGVEQYF
13 | . | . | TRBJ2-5 | TRBV19 | TGTGCCAGTTCTAGGGGTAGCGAAGAGACCCAGTACTTC | CASSRGSEETQYF
16 | few | TRBD1 | TRBJ2-5 | TRBV7-3 | TGTGCCAGCAGCTTAAGGCTCCGGGACAGAAGAGAGACCCAGTACTTC | CASSLRLRDRRETQYF
15 | . | . | TRBJ2-7 | TRBV15 | TGTGCCACCAGCAGAGATCTGGGGAGCTCCTACGAGCAGTACTTC | CATSRDLGSSYEQYF
18 | . | . | TRBJ2-3 | TRBV9 | TGTGCCAGCAGCGTAGCCGAGGGGGGGGGGGGGGCCATAAATACGCAGTATTTT | CASSVAEGGGGAINTQYF
15 | . | . | TRBJ1-1 | TRBV7-3 | TGTGCCAGCAGCCCAGGACAGCATAGGCCCACTGAAGCTTTCTTT | CASSPGQHRPTEAFF
16 | . | TRBD2 | TRBJ2-1 | TRBV30 | TGTGCCTGGAGTACCGGTGGAGCGGGAGCTTACAATGAGCAGTTCTTC | CAWSTGGAGAYNEQFF
16 | . | TRBD1 | TRBJ1-1 | TRBV19 | TGTGCCAGTAGTACGGGGACAGGGATTGAGGGCACTGAAGCTTTCTTT | CASSTGTGIEGTEAFF